Each of the 9 T cell receptor beta chains below was sequenced from the same sample in a study of blood T cell repertoires in COVID-19 (dated by TCRdb to between 2020 and 2021). Library construction relied on the immunoSEQ multiplex PCR assay. Imported from immuneACCESS, the table was reduced by TCRdb to in-frame sequences with V and J called. These copies leave out some clones; in studies compared against another copy, an unresolved V gene accounts for under half, and the cause of the remainder is not known. In all, the sample holds 200,000 to 300,000 clones, and roughly 88% of those were seen once. The ten biggest clones cover 2% to 2.5% of the sample. Sequenced: peripheral blood. These receptors came from a middle-aged man who had recovered from COVID-19.

This clone was seen once. The chain recombines TRBV10-3 with TRBJ1-6; 9 nucleotides match TRBD1. The trim removed 9 bases at V and 4 bases at J, leaving 13 bases unmatched. CDR3 length equals 17 residues. CDR1 and CDR2 from the germline V gene are ENHRY and SYGVKD. The CDR3 sequence is CAIGQGYLEGYNSPLHF. The CDR3 DNA sequence: TGTGCCATAGGACAGGGGTACCTGGAGGGGTATAATTCACCCCTCCACTTT.

The rearrangement joins TRBV7-9 to TRBJ1-5; 8 bases agree with TRBD1. Germline CDR1 is SEHNR and CDR2 is FQNEAQ (reference sequence). This CDR3 has 16 residues. V lost 3 bases to trimming and J lost 5 bases; unmatched junction nucleotides: 9. Written as DNA, the CDR3 is TGTGCCAGCAGCTTGGAAAGGACAGGGAGCCATCAGCCCCAGCATTTT. Its protein product is CASSLERTGSHQPQHF.

V gene TRBV30 combines with J gene TRBJ2-7; 11 nucleotides align to TRBD1. CDR3 size: 15 residues. The germline gives CDR1 GTSNPN, CDR2 SVGIG (reference sequence). V gave up 5 bases and J gave up 3 bases; unmatched junction bases: 9. The DNA of the CDR3 is TGTGCCTGGGTCCCGGGGGGACAGGGGGACTACGAGCAGTACTTC. Amino acids: CAWVPGGQGDYEQYF.

The chain carries TRBV6-2 or TRBV6-3 and TRBJ2-5; 8 bases are shared with TRBD2. The germline V gene encodes CDR1 MNHEY and CDR2 SVGEGT. Trimming took 2 bases from V and 0 from J; bases not matched to a gene: 5. CDR3 length equals 16 residues. CDR3 bases: TGTGCCAGCAGTTACGAAACGGGGGGGCACCAAGAGACCCAGTACTTC. It specifies CASSYETGGHQETQYF.

This clone appeared once. The J gene is TRBJ1-1, the V gene TRBV6-4; D possibly corresponds to TRBD1 (5 bases). V was trimmed by 5 bases and J by 2 bases, leaving 9 bases between them. CDR3 size: 13 residues. Germline loops: CDR1 MRHNA, CDR2 SNTAGT. This CDR3 is CASSRQINTEAFF. The CDR3, as DNA: TGTGCCAGCAGTAGACAGATAAACACTGAAGCTTTCTTT.

The chain links TRBV19 to TRBJ1-3; TRBD1 matches at 8 bases. The germline gives CDR1 LNHDA, CDR2 SQIVND (reference sequence). Trimming at V came to 3 bases and at J to 0 bases, leaving 4 bases not matched to a gene. The CDR3 has 16 amino acids. CDR3 DNA sequence: TGTGCCAGTAGTATTAGGACAGGGTACTCTGGAAACACCATATATTTT. Translated: CASSIRTGYSGNTIYF. The entire variable domain, with the rest obtained from reference TRBV19 and TRBJ1-3, is as follows: DGGITQSPKYLFRKEGQNVTLSCEQNLNHDAMYWYRQDPGQGLRLIYYSQIVNDFQKGDIAEGYSVSREKKESFPLTVTSAQKNPTAFYLCASSIRTGYSGNTIYFGEGSWLTVV.

The V and J genes are TRBV19 and TRBJ2-7, with 8 bases matching TRBD1. Germline CDR1 reads LNHDA; CDR2 reads SQIVND (reference sequence). V trimming: 3 bases; J trimming: 7 bases; junction bases outside the gene matches: 5. The CDR3 has 13 residues. Here the CDR3 DNA reads TGTGCCAGTAGTATCGCCAGGGGGCAGGAGCAGTACTTC. This encodes CASSIARGQEQYF. The full variable domain, with the rest looked up from reference TRBV19 and TRBJ2-7, is DGGITQSPKYLFRKEGQNVTLSCEQNLNHDAMYWYRQDPGQGLRLIYYSQIVNDFQKGDIAEGYSVSREKKESFPLTVTSAQKNPTAFYLCASSIARGQEQYFGPGTRLTVT.

The J gene is TRBJ2-7, the V gene TRBV11-3, with TRBD2 as a possible D gene (6 bases). The CDR3 is 15 amino acids. Trimming shortened V by 5 bases and J by 6 bases, and 20 bases separated the two germline ends. The V gene's germline CDR1 is SGHNT and CDR2 YENEEA. This chain's CDR3 is CASSRGTGRPAEQYF. The CDR3 DNA reads as TGTGCCAGCAGCCGGGGGACGGGTCGACCCGCCGAGCAGTACTTC.

The V and J genes are TRBV6-2 or TRBV6-3 and TRBJ1-2, with D hard to call. Trimming stripped 2 bases from V and 5 bases from J, with 3 bases between. This CDR3 is built from 11 residues. Germline V gives CDR1 MNHEY, CDR2 SVGEGT. CDR3 residues: CASSYQYGYTF. CDR3 sequence (DNA): TGTGCCAGCAGTTACCAGTATGGCTACACCTTC.